This record concerns one TCR beta chain sequence. V lost 2 bases and J lost 3; bases outside the gene matches: 4. The CDR3 totals 16 residues. Germline lookup yields CDR1 MNHNS and CDR2 SASEGT. The data were obtained in a study of pediatric ulcerative colitis. Clones were sequenced by immunoSEQ multiplex PCR, and TCRdb holds only the in-frame ones, with some missing. The table lists about 64,000 clones, 86% of them singletons. The chain recombines TRBV6-1 with TRBJ2-6; 7 bases agree with TRBD1. Material: blood. This TCR was sampled from a boy between 10 and 17 years old with severe ulcerative colitis. This CDR3 reads CASSERQGVGANVLTF. CDR3 sequence (DNA): TGTGCCAGCAGTGAAAGGCAGGGGGTTGGGGCCAACGTCCTGACTTTC.